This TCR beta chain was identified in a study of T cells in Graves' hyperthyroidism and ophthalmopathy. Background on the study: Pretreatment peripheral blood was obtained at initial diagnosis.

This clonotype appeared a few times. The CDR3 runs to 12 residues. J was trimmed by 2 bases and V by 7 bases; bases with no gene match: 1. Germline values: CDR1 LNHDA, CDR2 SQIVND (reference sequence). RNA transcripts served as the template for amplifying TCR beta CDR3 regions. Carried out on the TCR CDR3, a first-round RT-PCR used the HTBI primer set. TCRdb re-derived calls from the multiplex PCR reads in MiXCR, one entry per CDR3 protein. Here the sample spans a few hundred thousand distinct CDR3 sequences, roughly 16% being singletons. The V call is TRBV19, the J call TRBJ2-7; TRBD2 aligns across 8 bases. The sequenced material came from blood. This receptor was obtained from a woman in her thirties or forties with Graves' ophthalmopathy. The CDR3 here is CASTGGAYEQYF. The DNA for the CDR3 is TGTGCCAGTACGGGGGGGGCCTACGAGCAGTACTTC. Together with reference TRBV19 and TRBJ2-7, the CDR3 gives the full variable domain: DGGITQSPKYLFRKEGQNVTLSCEQNLNHDAMYWYRQDPGQGLRLIYYSQIVNDFQKGDIAEGYSVSREKKESFPLTVTSAQKNPTAFYLCASTGGAYEQYFGPGTRLTVT.